These 30 T cell receptor beta chains were all obtained from the same sample, sequenced in a study of blood T cells in healthy people across ages. Together with a sample-barcoded 5' primer, a J-beta primer mix was included in a second PCR lasting about 6 to 12 cycles. TCRdb ran MiXCR on the 5' RACE reads and lists one entry per CDR3 protein. The sample includes 700,000 to 950,000 distinct CDR3 sequences, roughly 44% of them seen just once. The sample consisted of blood. These receptors came from an older woman in good health.

V gene TRBV20-1 combines with J gene TRBJ2-5, with 14 bases that match TRBD2. V lost 6 bases, J lost 2 bases, and 20 bases stayed unmatched. Germline-derived CDR1 and CDR2 are DFQATT and SNEGSKA (reference sequence). The CDR3 is 20 residues long. This CDR3 reads CSAAPGLAGEVINRQETQYF. For the CDR3, the DNA is TGCAGTGCCGCGCCGGGACTAGCGGGAGAGGTTATTAACAGACAAGAGACCCAGTACTTC.

The gene calls are TRBV20-1 and TRBJ2-5; D gene unclear. From germline, CDR1 is DFQATT and CDR2 SNEGSKA (reference sequence). V lost 6 bases and J lost 5, with 10 bases in between. There are 11 residues in the CDR3. CDR3 region: CSARLLETQYF. CDR3 in DNA: TGCAGTGCCCGCCTTCTGGAGACCCAGTACTTC.

The chain employs TRBV6-2 or TRBV6-3 and TRBJ2-7; possible D gene TRBD2, 5 bases. The germline gives CDR1 MNHEY, CDR2 SVGEGT. The V and J ends lost 10 bases and 4 bases respectively, with 20 bases between them. The length of the CDR3 is 14 residues. As DNA, the CDR3 is TGTGCCACCAGATCCACTAGATTCGGGTACGAGCAGTACTTC. Protein: CATRSTRFGYEQYF.

This chain uses TRBV7-2 with TRBJ2-2; possibly TRBD1 for D (5 bases). Per germline, CDR1 SGHTA and CDR2 FQGNSA. The V and J ends lost 3 bases and 7 bases respectively, with 12 bases between them. The CDR3 contains 14 residues. The CDR3 loop reads CASSLSGWIGELFF. DNA for the CDR3: TGTGCCAGCAGCTTGTCAGGGTGGATCGGGGAGCTGTTTTTT.

The V call is TRBV6-2 or TRBV6-3, the J call TRBJ2-5; the match to TRBD2 covers 11 bases. J lost 1 base, V lost 4 bases, and 5 bases had no gene match. The CDR3 covers 16 residues. Per the germline V gene, CDR1 is MNHEY and CDR2 is SVGEGT. The CDR3 DNA reads TGTGCCAGCAGTTCTAGACTAGCGGGGAGCCAAGAGACCCAGTACTTC. Residues: CASSSRLAGSQETQYF.

The rearrangement joins TRBV7-2 to TRBJ2-5; 9 bases align to TRBD2. The CDR3 loop spans 17 amino acids. CDR1 is SGHTA and CDR2 is FQGNSA in the germline V gene. The junction had 14 bases not matched to a gene; V was cut back by 5 bases and J by 4 bases. CDR3 sequence: CASSLNLAGRGSETQYF. The CDR3 DNA sequence: TGTGCCAGCAGCCTAAACCTAGCGGGGCGGGGATCAGAGACCCAGTACTTC.

In regard to this clonotype: This could be a read error, since a much larger clone is one nucleotide away. The V gene is TRBV29-1, the J gene TRBJ2-1; the D is unclear. The DNA end is more similar to TRBJ2-7, so the J call may be wrong. Per germline, CDR1 SQVTM and CDR2 ANQGSEA. The CDR3 runs 11 residues. The CDR3 spells CSVEQNNEQYF. CDR3 nucleotides: TGCAGCGTTGAACAAAACAATGAGCAGTACTTC.

The V gene is TRBV20-1, the J gene TRBJ1-1; D gene ambiguous. Germline CDR1 and CDR2: DFQATT and SNEGSKA (reference sequence). There are 14 residues in the CDR3. V lost 1 base, J lost 4 bases, and 13 bases lay in between. Here the CDR3 reads CSARAVGSITEAFF. CDR3 bases: TGCAGTGCTAGAGCGGTAGGCAGTATCACTGAAGCTTTCTTT.

CDR3 coding DNA: TGTGCCAGCAGCCAAGCTCAGATTTCCTATGGCTACACCTTC. It yields the protein CASSQAQISYGYTF. The chain is built from TRBV3-1 and TRBJ1-2; unclear D gene. The CDR3 has 14 residues. V lost 1 base and J lost 4, with 10 bases in between. Germline V lookup: CDR1 LGHDT, CDR2 YNNKEL (reference sequence).

This clonotype came up a few times. This chain joins TRBV12-3 or TRBV12-4 and TRBJ1-2, with D unresolved. The length of the CDR3 is 13 residues. Trimming left V 5 bases short and J 8 bases short, with 15 bases between. The chain's CDR3 is CASSREPLLGYTF. The CDR3 DNA is TGTGCCAGCAGTCGGGAACCTCTCTTGGGCTACACCTTC.

This clonotype showed up just once. The V gene is TRBV7-9, the J gene TRBJ2-7, with 8 positions matching TRBD1. J gave up 0 bases and V 4 bases, and 11 bases lay outside the gene matches. Germline V gene data show CDR1 as SEHNR and CDR2 as FQNEAQ (reference sequence). The CDR3 is 17 amino acids. The CDR3 bases are TGTGCCAGCAGCTCCTCTCTAGGACAGGGAGGCTCCTACGAGCAGTACTTC. Amino acid sequence: CASSSSLGQGGSYEQYF.

The chain links TRBV5-6 to TRBJ1-1; D not certain. The V gene lost 0 bases and the J gene lost 9 bases, with 12 bases spanning the gap. The CDR3 covers 13 residues. Germline V gene lookup returns CDR1 SGHDT and CDR2 YYEEEE. The CDR3 region is CASSLEFSVKAFF. The DNA of the CDR3 is TGTGCCAGCAGCTTGGAATTTTCGGTGAAAGCTTTCTTT. Full variable domain (remainder filled in from reference TRBV5-6 and TRBJ1-1): DAGVTQSPTHLIKTRGQQVTLRCSPKSGHDTVSWYQQALGQGPQFIFQYYEEEERQRGNFPDRFSGHQFPNYSSELNVNALLLGDSALYLCASSLEFSVKAFFGQGTRLTVV.

The rearrangement links TRBV4-1 to TRBJ2-7; 7 bases map to TRBD2. V trimming: 2 bases; J trimming: 1 base; junction bases outside the gene matches: 5. Germline CDR1 reads MGHRA; CDR2 reads YSYEKL. The CDR3 has 15 residues. The CDR3 DNA follows: TGCGCCAGCAGCCAATTAGGCGGGGGTTCCTACGAGCAGTACTTC. Translating it yields CASSQLGGGSYEQYF.

The rearrangement joins TRBV27 to TRBJ1-1; D may be TRBD1 (5 bases). The CDR3 sequence is 11 residues long. Germline V lookup: CDR1 MNHEY, CDR2 SMNVEV (reference sequence). V lost 7 bases and J 5 bases, leaving 8 bases between the germline ends. The CDR3 sequence: CASTAGTEAFF. The CDR3 DNA follows: TGTGCCAGCACAGCAGGGACTGAAGCTTTCTTT.

This sequence joins TRBV6-5 and TRBJ2-5; D call uncertain. The end of the DNA aligns better with TRBJ2-7, so the J call may be wrong. The length of the CDR3 is 14 residues. Germline CDR1 reads MNHEY; CDR2 reads SVGAGI. The CDR3 DNA is TGTGCCAGCACCCAACGGTTGGGCCTCTACGAGCAGTACTTC. Residues: CASTQRLGLYEQYF.

This chain joins TRBV4-3 and TRBJ2-7, with TRBD1 matching 9 bases. Losses at the gene ends were 0 bases for V and 5 bases for J; bases not matched to a gene: 14. Germline CDR1 is LGHNA and CDR2 is YSLEER. The CDR3 runs to 18 residues. As DNA, the CDR3 is TGCGCCAGCAGCCAAGACACAGGGGGCACGGTGAATCCTCACGAGCAGTACTTC. It yields the protein CASSQDTGGTVNPHEQYF.

This clonotype was detected ten times or more. The rearrangement links TRBV29-1 to TRBJ2-2; D is perhaps TRBD1 or TRBD2 (5 bases each). V was cut by 3 bases and J by 0 bases, with 14 bases left in between. CDR3 length equals 16 residues. CDR1 and CDR2 from the germline V gene are SQVTM and ANQGSEA. The CDR3: CSVDGGGAANTGELFF. The CDR3 bases are TGCAGCGTTGATGGTGGGGGAGCCGCGAACACCGGGGAGCTGTTTTTT.

In this sample, this clonotype turned up once. The J gene is TRBJ2-5, the V gene TRBV6-1; TRBD1 is a possible D gene (6 bases). The length of the CDR3 is 15 residues. Germline CDR1 and CDR2: MNHNS and SASEGT. With 2 bases removed from V and 2 bases from J, the gap between germline ends came to 12 bases. In DNA, the CDR3 is TGTGCCAGCAGTGAATACCAGGGGCCGCAAGAGACCCAGTACTTC. Its translation: CASSEYQGPQETQYF.

The chain joins TRBV7-8 to TRBJ2-7; 9 positions match TRBD2. The better agreement between TRBJ2-5 and the DNA end casts doubt on the J call. The CDR3 is made up of 15 amino acids. Germline V gene data show CDR1 as SGHVS and CDR2 as FQNEAQ. CDR3 in amino acids: CASSLGGGAGETQYF. DNA for the CDR3: TGTGCCAGCAGCTTGGGCGGGGGGGCCGGAGAGACCCAGTACTTC.

In this sample, this clonotype turned up once. Here the CDR3 DNA reads TGTGCCAGCAGCTTGGGTCGGACAGGATGGGTCGAGCAGTACTTC. As protein: CASSLGRTGWVEQYF. This chain uses TRBV5-5 with TRBJ2-7, with 7 nucleotides matching TRBD1. Trimming took 0 bases from V and 6 from J; bases not matched to a gene: 9. The CDR3 totals 15 residues. Germline CDR1 and CDR2: SGHKS and YYEKEE (reference sequence). Full variable domain (outside the CDR3, taken from reference TRBV5-5 and TRBJ2-7): DAGVTQSPTHLIKTRGQQVTLRCSPISGHKSVSWYQQVLGQGPQFIFQYYEKEERGRGNFPDRFSARQFPNYSSELNVNALLLGDSALYLCASSLGRTGWVEQYFGPGTRLTVT.

This clonotype has a handful of counts. V is TRBV7-2 and J is TRBJ1-5; D not resolved. This CDR3 is 15 amino acids long. Per germline, CDR1 SGHTA and CDR2 FQGNSA. The V end lost 1 base, the J end lost 0 bases, and 7 bases lay between the germline ends. The CDR3 DNA reads as TGTGCCAGCAGCTTAGGGCTGACTAGCAATCAGCCCCAGCATTTT. This sequence encodes CASSLGLTSNQPQHF.

The genes are TRBV7-3 and TRBJ2-5; 8 bases match TRBD1. Trimming cost V 2 bases and J 3 bases; bases outside gene matches: 2. The germline CDR1 and CDR2 sequences are SGHTA and FQGTGA. The CDR3 is 14 amino acids. CDR3 region: CASSLQGAEETQYF. CDR3 sequence (DNA): TGTGCCAGCAGCTTACAGGGGGCCGAAGAGACCCAGTACTTC. Using reference TRBV7-3 and TRBJ2-5 for the parts outside the CDR3, the full variable domain is GAGVSQTPSNKVTEKGKYVELRCDPISGHTALYWYRQSLGQGPEFLIYFQGTGAADDSGLPNDRFFAVRPEGSVSTLKIQRTERGDSAVYLCASSLQGAEETQYFGPGTRLLVL.

The chain joins TRBV7-3 to TRBJ2-1; D gene unclear. V lost 3 bases and J lost 4, with 7 bases in between. Looked up from germline, CDR1 is SGHTA and CDR2 is FQGTGA. The CDR3 is 13 residues long. Here the CDR3 DNA reads TGTGCCAGCAGCTTTCTTCCGTACAATGAGCAGTTCTTC. Translated: CASSFLPYNEQFF.

The chain uses TRBV6-2 or TRBV6-3 and TRBJ2-1; D might be TRBD2 (6 bases). The V end lost 2 bases, the J end lost 5 bases, and 13 bases lay between the germline ends. The germline gives CDR1 MNHEY, CDR2 SVGEGT. The CDR3 is 15 residues long. CDR3 protein: CASSYPGGNHNEQFF. The CDR3 DNA is TGTGCCAGCAGTTACCCTGGAGGGAATCACAATGAGCAGTTCTTC.

The genes are TRBV10-3 and TRBJ1-5, with 8 bases fitting TRBD1. V dropped 2 bases and J dropped 6; count of bases not matched to a gene: 0. Germline V CDR1 and CDR2: ENHRY, SYGVKD. The CDR3 covers 13 residues. For the CDR3, the DNA is TGTGCCATCAGTGAGGGACAGGGTCAGCCCCAGCATTTT. This sequence encodes CAISEGQGQPQHF.

This clonotype was counted between two and nine times. The V call is TRBV9, the J call TRBJ2-3; 9 nucleotides line up with TRBD1. Germline V CDR1 and CDR2: SGDLS, YYNGEE. V gave up 0 bases and J gave up 5 bases; unmatched junction bases: 4. The CDR3 contains 15 residues. The CDR3 spells CASSVEGTGKDTQYF. CDR3 in DNA: TGTGCCAGCAGCGTAGAAGGGACAGGGAAAGATACGCAGTATTTT.

The chain combines TRBV3-1 with TRBJ2-1; D could derive from TRBD1 or TRBD2 (5 bases each). This CDR3 has 14 residues. The germline CDR1 and CDR2 sequences are LGHDT and YNNKEL (reference sequence). The ends were cut back, 3 bases at V and 5 bases at J, with 11 bases in the middle. CDR3 in DNA: TGTGCCAGCAGCCAGTACGGGACCAACAATGAGCAGTTCTTC. It translates to CASSQYGTNNEQFF.

At least ten counts were recorded for this clonotype. J is TRBJ1-1 and V is TRBV7-2, with 8 bases that match TRBD1. This CDR3 region has 14 residues. Germline trimming cut 3 bases from V and 0 bases from J; bases unmatched to any gene: 0. Germline V gene data show CDR1 as SGHTA and CDR2 as FQGNSA. As DNA, the CDR3 is TGTGCCAGCAGCTTGGACAGGGTGAACACTGAAGCTTTCTTT. Translation: CASSLDRVNTEAFF.

This clonotype was counted only a few times. The chain has TRBV6-5 and TRBJ2-3, with 7 positions matching TRBD2. From germline, CDR1 is MNHEY and CDR2 SVGAGI. V was pared by 6 bases and J by 5 bases, with 11 bases of the junction left unmatched. The CDR3 runs 15 residues. The CDR3 protein is CASRGTGGGIDTQYF. CDR3 sequence (DNA): TGTGCCAGCAGGGGGACGGGAGGAGGTATAGATACGCAGTATTTT.

The rearrangement links TRBV9 to TRBJ2-4; 10 positions match TRBD1. Matching the DNA end better, TRBJ2-5 makes the J call doubtful. The CDR3 sequence is 14 residues long. Per germline, CDR1 SGDLS and CDR2 YYNGEE. The CDR3 spells CASSVRDRGETQYF. The CDR3 nucleotides are TGTGCCAGCAGCGTTAGGGACAGGGGAGAGACCCAGTACTTC.